These T cell receptor beta chains were read from a single sample in a study of CD8 T cells in ankylosing spondylitis. TCRdb re-derived calls from the 5' RACE reads in MiXCR, one entry per CDR3 protein. The sample consists of fewer than 250,000 distinct CDR3 sequences, about 11% of them appearing once. Sequencing was performed on blood, either unsorted or a sorted T cell fraction (not recorded which). The receptors here all came from a male donor with ankylosing spondylitis or in good health (not recorded which). Each CDR3 is given with its conserved first and last residue. Each record gives: clone size, J gene, CDR3 length, V gene, D gene, CDR3 DNA, CDR3 protein. The D gene is left open where the match is weak. The size field reads once, few, many, or a class for an expanded clone.

clone_size: many; j_call: TRBJ2-7; cdr3_length: 16; v_call: TRBV7-8; d_call: .; cdr3_nt: TGTGCCAGCAGCTTAGGGGGGGGGGGCAGCTCCTACGAGCAGTACTTC; cdr3_aa: CASSLGGGGSSYEQYF
clone_size: many; j_call: TRBJ2-3; cdr3_length: 13; v_call: TRBV10-2; d_call: TRBD2; cdr3_nt: TGCGCCAGCAGTGAGAAGAGAGGGACTAGCGTGTGGTTT; cdr3_aa: CASSEKRGTSVWF
clone_size: many; j_call: TRBJ1-2; cdr3_length: 16; v_call: TRBV20-1; d_call: .; cdr3_nt: TGCAGTGCTAGAGATTATGGGGGGCAGGATAACTATGGCTACACCTTC; cdr3_aa: CSARDYGGQDNYGYTF
clone_size: many; j_call: TRBJ2-1; cdr3_length: 15; v_call: TRBV15; d_call: .; cdr3_nt: TGTGCCACCAGCAGAGATTGGCAGGGCTACAATGAGCAGTTCTTC; cdr3_aa: CATSRDWQGYNEQFF
clone_size: few; j_call: TRBJ2-1; cdr3_length: 14; v_call: TRBV12-3/TRBV12-4; d_call: .; cdr3_nt: TGTGCCAGCAGCTGGGGACTGGGGTACAATGAGCAGTTCTTC; cdr3_aa: CASSWGLGYNEQFF
clone_size: many; j_call: TRBJ2-7; cdr3_length: 15; v_call: TRBV21-1; d_call: .; cdr3_nt: TGTGCCAGCAGCAAATTGGAACGGGGCCTCTACGAGCAGTACTTC; cdr3_aa: CASSKLERGLYEQYF
clone_size: many; j_call: TRBJ1-1; cdr3_length: 15; v_call: TRBV5-1; d_call: .; cdr3_nt: TGCGCCAGCAGCTTGGCCAGCGGGGCGAGCACTGAAGCTTTCTTT; cdr3_aa: CASSLASGASTEAFF
clone_size: many; j_call: TRBJ1-4; cdr3_length: 14; v_call: TRBV5-1; d_call: .; cdr3_nt: TGCGCCAGCAGCTTGACAGGTTCGAATGAAAAACTGTTTTTT; cdr3_aa: CASSLTGSNEKLFF
clone_size: many; j_call: TRBJ1-3; cdr3_length: 14; v_call: TRBV12-3/TRBV12-4; d_call: .; cdr3_nt: TGTGCCAGCAGGTTCTCGGGCGCTGGAAACACCATATATTTT; cdr3_aa: CASRFSGAGNTIYF
clone_size: many; j_call: TRBJ2-7; cdr3_length: 12; v_call: TRBV19; d_call: .; cdr3_nt: TGTGCCAGTAGTCCCCGACACGGGGAGCAGTACTTC; cdr3_aa: CASSPRHGEQYF